This is a list of T cell receptor beta chains from one sample in a study of breast tumors, draining lymph nodes, adjacent tissues. TCRdb re-analysed the multiplex PCR reads in MiXCR, keeping a single row per CDR3 protein. The table includes 85,000 to 130,000 distinct CDR3 sequences, around 30% detected once. Source material: axillary lymph node tissue. These receptors were taken from a female donor with breast cancer. Some clones in this sample may be carry-over from other donors' samples. CDR3s include the opening cysteine and the closing phenylalanine or tryptophan. D genes are given only for firm matches. Some rows mark clone size as missing; the rest say once, few, many or name a class of expanded clone.

abundance: many
v_gene: TRBV20-1
d_gene: TRBD1
j_gene: TRBJ1-5
CDR3nt: TGCAGTGCCCTGCCGGGACAGCAGATGTTTAGCAATCAGCCCCAGCATTTT
CDR3aa: CSALPGQQMFSNQPQHF

abundance: NA
v_gene: TRBV7-9
d_gene: TRBD2
j_gene: TRBJ2-1
CDR3nt: TGTGCCAGCAGCTCGGTAGCGGGGGGTGCCGGTTACAATGAGCAGTTCTTC
CDR3aa: CASSSVAGGAGYNEQFF

abundance: many
v_gene: TRBV7-7
d_gene: TRBD1
j_gene: TRBJ2-1
CDR3nt: TGTGCTAGCAGCCCCCGACCCCCGGGACAGCTCTACAATGAGCAGTTCTTC
CDR3aa: CASSPRPPGQLYNEQFF

abundance: many
v_gene: TRBV24-1
d_gene: NA
j_gene: TRBJ2-2
CDR3nt: TGTGCCACCAGTGATTTCCGACTAGAAAACACCGGGGAGCTGTTTTTT
CDR3aa: CATSDFRLENTGELFF

abundance: many
v_gene: TRBV6-2/TRBV6-3
d_gene: NA
j_gene: TRBJ2-2
CDR3nt: TGTGCCAGCAGACGGGCCTCAGTGGGGGGAATCACCGGGGAGCTGTTTTTT
CDR3aa: CASRRASVGGITGELFF

abundance: NA
v_gene: TRBV20-1
d_gene: NA
j_gene: TRBJ1-5
CDR3nt: TGCAGTGCTAGAGATCAGCCCCAGCATTTT
CDR3aa: CSARDQPQHF

abundance: many
v_gene: TRBV28
d_gene: NA
j_gene: TRBJ1-2
CDR3nt: TGTGCCAGCAGTTTGCCCAACTTAGGCTACACCTTC
CDR3aa: CASSLPNLGYTF

abundance: NA
v_gene: TRBV28
d_gene: TRBD1
j_gene: TRBJ1-1
CDR3nt: TGTGCCAGCAGGCGACAGGGGGACTTCATGAACACTGAAGCTTTCTTT
CDR3aa: CASRRQGDFMNTEAFF

abundance: many
v_gene: TRBV24-1
d_gene: TRBD2
j_gene: TRBJ2-1
CDR3nt: TGTGCCACCAGTGACCGGAAGGTGGGAAAGACTAGCGGGAGGGCCATTGAGCAGTTCTTC
CDR3aa: CATSDRKVGKTSGRAIEQFF

abundance: NA
v_gene: TRBV18
d_gene: NA
j_gene: TRBJ2-2
CDR3nt: TGTGCCAGCCTGTCGATGGACCCGTACACCGGGGAGCTGTTTTTT
CDR3aa: CASLSMDPYTGELFF

abundance: many
v_gene: TRBV10-2
d_gene: TRBD1
j_gene: TRBJ1-4
CDR3nt: TGCGCCAGCAGTGACACAGGGGTGAAGGAAAAACTGTTTTTT
CDR3aa: CASSDTGVKEKLFF

abundance: many
v_gene: TRBV27
d_gene: NA
j_gene: TRBJ1-5
CDR3nt: TGTGCCAGCAGCCGGGAGGGGGGGAGCAATCAGCCCCAGCATTTT
CDR3aa: CASSREGGSNQPQHF

abundance: many
v_gene: TRBV10-3
d_gene: NA
j_gene: TRBJ2-3
CDR3nt: TGTGCCATCAGTGAGTCTAAGGGAACAGATACGCAGTATTTT
CDR3aa: CAISESKGTDTQYF

abundance: NA
v_gene: TRBV10-1
d_gene: NA
j_gene: TRBJ1-3
CDR3nt: TGCGCCAGCAGTGTTCGGACTCACCCTGGAAACACCATATATTTT
CDR3aa: CASSVRTHPGNTIYF

abundance: many
v_gene: TRBV6-1
d_gene: TRBD1
j_gene: TRBJ2-5
CDR3nt: TGTGCCAGCAGTTCCGGGACAGGGACAGAGACCCAGTACTTC
CDR3aa: CASSSGTGTETQYF

abundance: many
v_gene: TRBV7-9
d_gene: NA
j_gene: TRBJ1-1
CDR3nt: TGTGCCAGCAGCTTAGAGGGGAACACTGAAGCTTTCTTT
CDR3aa: CASSLEGNTEAFF

abundance: many
v_gene: TRBV9
d_gene: NA
j_gene: TRBJ2-1
CDR3nt: TGTGCCAGCAGCGTAGATTACAATGAGCAGTTCTTC
CDR3aa: CASSVDYNEQFF

abundance: NA
v_gene: TRBV5-1
d_gene: NA
j_gene: TRBJ2-5
CDR3nt: TGCGCCAGCAGCCTAGGGACAGAGACCCAGTACTTC
CDR3aa: CASSLGTETQYF

abundance: NA
v_gene: TRBV7-2
d_gene: TRBD2
j_gene: TRBJ2-7
CDR3nt: TGTGCCAGCAGCTTAGGGGGGGGGGGGGACGAGCAGTACTTC
CDR3aa: CASSLGGGGDEQYF

abundance: many
v_gene: TRBV2
d_gene: NA
j_gene: TRBJ2-7
CDR3nt: TGTGCCAGCAGTGATAACGGCCAGGGGCCCGAGCAGTACTTC
CDR3aa: CASSDNGQGPEQYF

abundance: once
v_gene: TRBV12-3/TRBV12-4
d_gene: NA
j_gene: TRBJ1-5
CDR3nt: TGTGCCAGCAGTTTCGGTTTCGATAATCAGCCCCAGCATTTT
CDR3aa: CASSFGFDNQPQHF

abundance: many
v_gene: TRBV20-1
d_gene: NA
j_gene: TRBJ2-7
CDR3nt: TGCAGTGCTACTAGACCGGGACAACAAACTACTTTCGAGCAGTACTTC
CDR3aa: CSATRPGQQTTFEQYF

abundance: many
v_gene: TRBV9
d_gene: NA
j_gene: TRBJ1-2
CDR3nt: TGTGCCAGCAGCGTAGAGGGACGGGACTATGGCTACACCTTC
CDR3aa: CASSVEGRDYGYTF

abundance: many
v_gene: TRBV6-5
d_gene: TRBD2
j_gene: TRBJ2-1
CDR3nt: TGTGCCAGCAGTGGCATCAGCGGGAGGTTGAACAATGAGCAGTTCTTC
CDR3aa: CASSGISGRLNNEQFF

abundance: NA
v_gene: TRBV20-1
d_gene: TRBD1
j_gene: TRBJ1-3
CDR3nt: TGCAGTGCCCCCGAGGACAGGGACTATGGCTACACCATATATTTT
CDR3aa: CSAPEDRDYGYTIYF

abundance: many
v_gene: TRBV20-1
d_gene: NA
j_gene: TRBJ2-7
CDR3nt: TGCAGTGCTAGAGTCGTTCTGACCTACGAGCAGTACTTC
CDR3aa: CSARVVLTYEQYF

abundance: NA
v_gene: TRBV20-1
d_gene: TRBD1
j_gene: TRBJ1-2
CDR3nt: TGCAGTGCCAGACCCCCGCTAGGGGGACAGGGTGGCTGTGGCTACACCTTC
CDR3aa: CSARPPLGGQGGCGYTF

abundance: NA
v_gene: TRBV24-1
d_gene: NA
j_gene: TRBJ1-2
CDR3nt: TGTTCCACCAGTGATTTGGGGCAGAGCTATGGCTACACCTTC
CDR3aa: CSTSDLGQSYGYTF

abundance: many
v_gene: TRBV19
d_gene: TRBD2
j_gene: TRBJ2-1
CDR3nt: TGTGCCAGTAGTATAGCCCGGACTAGCGGGGGGTACAATGAGCAGTTCTTC
CDR3aa: CASSIARTSGGYNEQFF

abundance: many
v_gene: TRBV11-2
d_gene: NA
j_gene: TRBJ2-1
CDR3nt: TGTGCCAGCACTACTCATCCCGCTAGTGCCAGAGCCTCTAAAGATGAGCAGTTCTTC
CDR3aa: CASTTHPASARASKDEQFF

abundance: many
v_gene: TRBV25-1
d_gene: TRBD1
j_gene: TRBJ1-2
CDR3nt: TGTGCCAGCAGTGATCCGGACAGGGGAGGGGGCTACACCTTC
CDR3aa: CASSDPDRGGGYTF

abundance: many
v_gene: TRBV20-1
d_gene: NA
j_gene: TRBJ2-5
CDR3nt: TGCAGTGCTAGCAGCGGAGGGACGGAGACCCAGTACTTC
CDR3aa: CSASSGGTETQYF

abundance: many
v_gene: TRBV10-3
d_gene: NA
j_gene: TRBJ2-7
CDR3nt: TGTGCCATCAGTGTGTCGCCGGCTGGCGAGCAGTACTTC
CDR3aa: CAISVSPAGEQYF

abundance: many
v_gene: TRBV30
d_gene: NA
j_gene: TRBJ2-7
CDR3nt: TGTGCCTGGAGTGTAAGCAAGTACGAGCAGTACTTC
CDR3aa: CAWSVSKYEQYF

abundance: NA
v_gene: TRBV5-4
d_gene: NA
j_gene: TRBJ2-6
CDR3nt: TGTGCCAGCAGGGTCCGCGGGGCCACTGGGGCCAACGTCCTGACTTTC
CDR3aa: CASRVRGATGANVLTF

abundance: NA
v_gene: TRBV7-9
d_gene: NA
j_gene: TRBJ2-3
CDR3nt: TGTGCCAGCAGCCCCCACAAGGGGGGAGTGAGCTCCTACAATGAGCAGTATTTT
CDR3aa: CASSPHKGGVSSYNEQYF

abundance: many
v_gene: TRBV5-1
d_gene: TRBD1
j_gene: TRBJ2-1
CDR3nt: TGCGCCAGCAGCTTTTCCGGGACAGGGTGGGATGAGCAGTTCTTC
CDR3aa: CASSFSGTGWDEQFF

abundance: many
v_gene: TRBV5-8
d_gene: NA
j_gene: TRBJ2-1
CDR3nt: TGTGCCAGCAGCTCTGGCAGGGGCGTGTACAATGAGCAGTTCTTC
CDR3aa: CASSSGRGVYNEQFF

abundance: NA
v_gene: TRBV7-9
d_gene: NA
j_gene: TRBJ2-6
CDR3nt: TGTGCCAGCGGGCCAGGACATTTTGAGGCCAACGTCCTGACTTTC
CDR3aa: CASGPGHFEANVLTF

abundance: many
v_gene: TRBV12-3/TRBV12-4
d_gene: NA
j_gene: TRBJ2-1
CDR3nt: TGTGCCAGCAGTTTAGTTCGGGGGTCCTACAATGAGCAGTTCTTC
CDR3aa: CASSLVRGSYNEQFF

abundance: many
v_gene: TRBV6-6
d_gene: NA
j_gene: TRBJ1-6
CDR3nt: TGTGCCAGCAGTCAGCTAGACGGCCGCGGTTCACCCCTCCACTTT
CDR3aa: CASSQLDGRGSPLHF

abundance: NA
v_gene: TRBV7-9
d_gene: TRBD2
j_gene: TRBJ2-1
CDR3nt: TGTGCCAGCAGCTTAGAGGCTAGCGGGAGGCTCAATGAGCAGTTCTTC
CDR3aa: CASSLEASGRLNEQFF

abundance: many
v_gene: TRBV28
d_gene: NA
j_gene: TRBJ1-2
CDR3nt: TGTGCCAGCAGGGCTAACTATGGCTACACCTTC
CDR3aa: CASRANYGYTF

abundance: many
v_gene: TRBV20-1
d_gene: NA
j_gene: TRBJ2-3
CDR3nt: TGCAGTGCTCCGACAGGACAGTCAGATACGCAGTATTTT
CDR3aa: CSAPTGQSDTQYF

abundance: many
v_gene: TRBV7-9
d_gene: TRBD1
j_gene: TRBJ1-2
CDR3nt: TGTGCCAGCAGCTACGCCGGACAGGGAAGCGGTGGCTACACCTTC
CDR3aa: CASSYAGQGSGGYTF

abundance: NA
v_gene: TRBV29-1
d_gene: NA
j_gene: TRBJ1-2
CDR3nt: TGCAGTGTTCTCTCAGGGGTAAGCTACACCTTC
CDR3aa: CSVLSGVSYTF

abundance: NA
v_gene: TRBV4-1
d_gene: TRBD2
j_gene: TRBJ2-3
CDR3nt: TGCGCCAGCAGCCAAGATCCGGGACTAGCGGGGGGGCCGGGCACAGATGCGCAGTATTTT
CDR3aa: CASSQDPGLAGGPGTDAQYF

abundance: NA
v_gene: TRBV25-1
d_gene: NA
j_gene: TRBJ2-2
CDR3nt: TGTGCCAGCAGTGAGGATACGTGTAGGACCAGCCAGCACACCGGGGAGCTGTTTTTT
CDR3aa: CASSEDTCRTSQHTGELFF

abundance: many
v_gene: TRBV6-5
d_gene: NA
j_gene: TRBJ1-2
CDR3nt: TGTGCCAGCAGTTCGCAGGGCGAAGCTAACTATGGCTACACCTTC
CDR3aa: CASSSQGEANYGYTF

abundance: NA
v_gene: TRBV5-4
d_gene: TRBD2
j_gene: TRBJ2-7
CDR3nt: TGTGCCAGCAGTTTGAACCGGACTAGCGGGCTTCTTTACGAGCAGTACTTC
CDR3aa: CASSLNRTSGLLYEQYF

abundance: many
v_gene: TRBV7-9
d_gene: NA
j_gene: TRBJ2-1
CDR3nt: TGTGCCAGCAGCTTGTTCGCCAATGAGCAGTTCTTC
CDR3aa: CASSLFANEQFF

abundance: once
v_gene: TRBV15
d_gene: TRBD1
j_gene: TRBJ2-1
CDR3nt: TGTGACACCACCGAAGGGGGCGCCTACAATGAGCAGTTCTTC
CDR3aa: CDTTEGGAYNEQFF

abundance: NA
v_gene: TRBV5-5
d_gene: TRBD1
j_gene: TRBJ1-6
CDR3nt: TGTGCCAGCAGCTGGGGGACAGCGTTTAATTCACCCCTCCACTTT
CDR3aa: CASSWGTAFNSPLHF

abundance: many
v_gene: TRBV5-8
d_gene: TRBD1
j_gene: TRBJ1-6
CDR3nt: TGTGCCAGCAGCTCGCACAGGACAGGGACGTGGAATAATTCACCCCTCCACTTT
CDR3aa: CASSSHRTGTWNNSPLHF